This record looks at one TCR beta chain sequence and its context. Its matching antigen is unknown. The data were obtained in a study of OX40 agonist ivuxolimab in advanced cancers. Study-level results: At doses 0.1 to 3.0 mg/kg, CD4+ and CD8+ clones expanded. Some patients who did not respond also had low normalized T-cell clonal expansion.

The cohort excluded patients with autoimmune disease history or systemic immunosuppression. V shed 4 bases and J shed 2 bases, with 5 bases lying between them. CDR1 is MDHEN and CDR2 is SYDVKM in the germline V gene. The CDR3 length is 12 residues. Data came from immunoSEQ multiplex PCR; TCRdb stores just in-frame clones and leaves some out. The table has around 80,000 clones, more than 70% seen once. Sequences were derived from CD4+ or CD8+ T cells sorted from blood, sampled in a trial of the OX40 agonist ivuxolimab. The origin of this receptor is an adult with an advanced solid tumor such as melanoma, head and neck, liver or kidney cancer. V is TRBV28 and J is TRBJ1-1; D gene unclear. The CDR3, as DNA: TGTGCCAGCAGTTACCCCAACACTGAAGCTTTCTTT. This codes for CASSYPNTEAFF.